What follows are 2 T cell receptor beta chains derived from one specimen sequenced in a study of blood T cell repertoires in COVID-19. Profiling relied on immunoSEQ multiplex PCR, and the TCRdb table lists in-frame clones only, not all of them. The repertoire consists of some 200,000 clones, with approximately 88% occurring once and the leading ten covering around 8.4%. The material sequenced was PBMCs or T cells enriched from blood (not recorded which). These TCRs come from a young woman who had recovered from COVID-19.

This clone was detected only a few times. The V and J genes are TRBV28 and TRBJ1-2; the match to TRBD1 covers 7 bases. Losses at the gene ends were 5 bases for V and 8 bases for J; bases not matched to a gene: 8. Germline V gene lookup returns CDR1 MDHEN and CDR2 SYDVKM. This CDR3 region has 13 residues. The CDR3 nucleotides are TGTGCCAGCAGTCCGACAGGGCCCTACGGCTACACCTTC. Residues: CASSPTGPYGYTF.

The CDR3 loop reads CASGQVYGYTF. CDR3 in DNA: TGTGCCAGTGGACAGGTTTATGGCTACACCTTC. The chain couples TRBV19 to TRBJ1-2; 7 nucleotides align to TRBD1. Germline V CDR1 and CDR2: LNHDA, SQIVND (reference sequence). V dropped 8 bases and J dropped 5; count of bases not matched to a gene: 2. This CDR3 is built from 11 residues.